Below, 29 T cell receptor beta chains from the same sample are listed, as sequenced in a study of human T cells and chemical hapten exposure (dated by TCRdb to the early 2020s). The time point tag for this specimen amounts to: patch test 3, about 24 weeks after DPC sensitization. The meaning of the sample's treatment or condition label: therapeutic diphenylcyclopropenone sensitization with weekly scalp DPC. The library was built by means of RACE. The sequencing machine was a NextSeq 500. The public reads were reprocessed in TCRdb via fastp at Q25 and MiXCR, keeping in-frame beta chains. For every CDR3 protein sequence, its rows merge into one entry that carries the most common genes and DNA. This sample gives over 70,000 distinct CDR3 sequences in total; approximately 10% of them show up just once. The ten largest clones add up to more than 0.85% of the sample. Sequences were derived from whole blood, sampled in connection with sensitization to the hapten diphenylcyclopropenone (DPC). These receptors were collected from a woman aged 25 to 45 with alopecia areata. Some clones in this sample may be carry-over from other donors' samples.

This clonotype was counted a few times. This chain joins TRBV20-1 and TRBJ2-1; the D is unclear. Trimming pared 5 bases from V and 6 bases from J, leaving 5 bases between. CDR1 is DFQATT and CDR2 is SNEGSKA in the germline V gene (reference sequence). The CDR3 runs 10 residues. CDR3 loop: CSAQSNEQFF. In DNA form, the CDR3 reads TGCAGTGCTCAAAGCAATGAGCAGTTCTTC.

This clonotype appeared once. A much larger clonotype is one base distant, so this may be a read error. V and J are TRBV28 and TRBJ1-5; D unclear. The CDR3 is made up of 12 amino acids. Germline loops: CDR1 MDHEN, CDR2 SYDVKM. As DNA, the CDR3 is TGTGCCGGCAGTACGTACGTTCAGCCCCAGCATTTT. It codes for CAGSTYVQPQHF.

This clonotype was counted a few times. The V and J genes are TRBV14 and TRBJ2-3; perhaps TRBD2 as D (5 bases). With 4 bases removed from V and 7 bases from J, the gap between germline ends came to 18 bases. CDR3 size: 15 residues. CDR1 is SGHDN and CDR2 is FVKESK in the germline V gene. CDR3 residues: CASSLPSPGSNTQYF. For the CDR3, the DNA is TGTGCCAGCAGCCTCCCAAGCCCGGGGTCAAATACGCAGTATTTT.

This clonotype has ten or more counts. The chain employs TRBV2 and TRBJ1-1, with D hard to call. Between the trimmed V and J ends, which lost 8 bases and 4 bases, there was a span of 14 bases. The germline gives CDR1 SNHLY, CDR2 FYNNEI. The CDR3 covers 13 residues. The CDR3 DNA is TGTGCCAGCCGCGTCGGGATCCGCACTGAAGCTTTCTTT. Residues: CASRVGIRTEAFF. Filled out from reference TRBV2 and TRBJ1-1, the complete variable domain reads EPEVTQTPSHQVTQMGQEVILRCVPISNHLYFYWYRQILGQKVEFLVSFYNNEISEKSEIFDDQFSVERPDGSNFTLKIRSTKLEDSAMYFCASRVGIRTEAFFGQGTRLTVV.

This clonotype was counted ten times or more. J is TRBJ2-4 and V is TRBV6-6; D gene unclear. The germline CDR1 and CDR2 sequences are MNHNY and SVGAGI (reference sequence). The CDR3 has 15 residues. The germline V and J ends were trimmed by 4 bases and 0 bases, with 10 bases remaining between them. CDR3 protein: CASSFQLLAKNIQYF. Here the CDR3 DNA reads TGTGCCAGCAGTTTCCAGCTGCTAGCCAAAAACATTCAGTACTTC.

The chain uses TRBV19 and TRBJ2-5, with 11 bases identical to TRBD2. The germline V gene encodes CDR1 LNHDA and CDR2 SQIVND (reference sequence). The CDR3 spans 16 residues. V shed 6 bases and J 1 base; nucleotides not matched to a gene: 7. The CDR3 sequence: CASSLTSGTGQETQYF. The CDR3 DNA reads TGTGCCAGTAGCCTGACTAGCGGGACAGGCCAAGAGACCCAGTACTTC.

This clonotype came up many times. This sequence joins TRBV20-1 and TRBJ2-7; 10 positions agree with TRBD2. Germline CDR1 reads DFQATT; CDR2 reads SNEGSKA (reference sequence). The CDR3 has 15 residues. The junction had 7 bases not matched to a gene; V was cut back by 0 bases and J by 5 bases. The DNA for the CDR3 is TGCAGTGCTAGAGATCTCTCTAGCGGGAGTAACGAGCAGTACTTC. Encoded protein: CSARDLSSGSNEQYF.

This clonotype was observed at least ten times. CDR3 residues: CASSYDTSGSNEQFF. In DNA, the CDR3 is TGTGCCAGCAGTTACGATACTAGCGGGAGTAATGAGCAGTTCTTC. The chain couples TRBV6-2 or TRBV6-3 to TRBJ2-1; the match to TRBD2 covers 11 bases. Unmatched junction bases numbered 4, after V lost 2 bases and J lost 7 bases. CDR3 length: 15 amino acids. Germline CDR1 MNHEY, CDR2 SVGEGT.

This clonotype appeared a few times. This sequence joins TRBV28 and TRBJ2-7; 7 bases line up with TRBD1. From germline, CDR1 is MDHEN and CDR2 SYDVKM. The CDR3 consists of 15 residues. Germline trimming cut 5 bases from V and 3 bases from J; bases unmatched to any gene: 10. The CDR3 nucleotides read TGTGCCAGCAGTCCAGGGGGAAGTCCCCTCTACGAGCAGTACTTC. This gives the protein CASSPGGSPLYEQYF.

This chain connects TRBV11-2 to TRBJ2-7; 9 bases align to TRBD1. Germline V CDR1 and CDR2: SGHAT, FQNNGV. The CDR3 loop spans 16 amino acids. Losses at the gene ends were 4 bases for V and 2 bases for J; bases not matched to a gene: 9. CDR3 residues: CASSSGAGQGTYEQYV. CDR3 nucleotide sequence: TGTGCCAGCAGCTCAGGGGCAGGACAGGGGACCTACGAGCAGTACGTC.

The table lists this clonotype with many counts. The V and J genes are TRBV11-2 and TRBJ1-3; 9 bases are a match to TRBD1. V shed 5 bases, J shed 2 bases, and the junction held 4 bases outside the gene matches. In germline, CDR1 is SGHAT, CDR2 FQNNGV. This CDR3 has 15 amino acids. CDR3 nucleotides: TGTGCCAGCAGCACTGACAGGGGGGCTGGAAACACCATATATTTT. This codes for CASSTDRGAGNTIYF.

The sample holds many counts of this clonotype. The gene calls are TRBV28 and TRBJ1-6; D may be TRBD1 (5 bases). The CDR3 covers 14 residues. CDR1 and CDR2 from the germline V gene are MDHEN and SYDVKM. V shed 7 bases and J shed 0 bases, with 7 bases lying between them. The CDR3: CASKQGSYNSPLHF. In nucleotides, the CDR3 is TGTGCCAGCAAGCAGGGCTCCTATAATTCACCCCTCCACTTT.

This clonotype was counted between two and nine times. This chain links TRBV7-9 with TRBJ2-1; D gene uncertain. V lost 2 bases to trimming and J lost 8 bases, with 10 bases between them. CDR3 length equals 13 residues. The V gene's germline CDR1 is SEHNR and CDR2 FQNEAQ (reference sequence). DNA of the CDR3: TGTGCCAGCAGCTTACAGGTATCTGATGAGCAGTTCTTC. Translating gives CASSLQVSDEQFF. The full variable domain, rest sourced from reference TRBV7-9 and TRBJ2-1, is DTGVSQNPRHKITKRGQNVTFRCDPISEHNRLYWYRQTLGQGPEFLTYFQNEAQLEKSRLLSDRFSAERPKGSFSTLEIQRTEQGDSAMYLCASSLQVSDEQFFGPGTRLTVL.

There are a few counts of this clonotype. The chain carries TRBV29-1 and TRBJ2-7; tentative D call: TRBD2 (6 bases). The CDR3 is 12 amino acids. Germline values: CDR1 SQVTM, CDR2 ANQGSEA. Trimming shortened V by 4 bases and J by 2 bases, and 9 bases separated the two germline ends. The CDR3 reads CSVVAVTYEQYF. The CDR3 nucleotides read TGCAGCGTTGTAGCGGTTACCTACGAGCAGTACTTC.

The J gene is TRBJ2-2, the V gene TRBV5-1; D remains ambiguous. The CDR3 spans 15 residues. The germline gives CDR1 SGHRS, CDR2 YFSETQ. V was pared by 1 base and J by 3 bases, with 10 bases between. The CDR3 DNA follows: TGCGCCAGCAGCTTGTTAAGTATGGACACCGGGGAGCTGTTTTTT. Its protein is CASSLLSMDTGELFF.

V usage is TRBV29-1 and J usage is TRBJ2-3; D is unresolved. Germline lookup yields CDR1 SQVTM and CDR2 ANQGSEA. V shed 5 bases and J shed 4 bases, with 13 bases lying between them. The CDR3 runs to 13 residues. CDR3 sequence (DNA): TGCAGCGTTACAGCCCTTTTGCCAGATACGCAGTATTTT. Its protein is CSVTALLPDTQYF.

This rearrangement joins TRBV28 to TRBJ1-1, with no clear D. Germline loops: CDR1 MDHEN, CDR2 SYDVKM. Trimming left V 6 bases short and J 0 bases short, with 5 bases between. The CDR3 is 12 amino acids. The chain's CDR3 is CASRELNTEAFF. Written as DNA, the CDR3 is TGTGCCAGCAGAGAGTTGAACACTGAAGCTTTCTTT.

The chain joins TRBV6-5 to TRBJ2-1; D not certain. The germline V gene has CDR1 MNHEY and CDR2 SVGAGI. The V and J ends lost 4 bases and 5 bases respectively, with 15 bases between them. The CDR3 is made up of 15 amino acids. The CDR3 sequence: CASSFLVGLNNEQFF. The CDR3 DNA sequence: TGTGCCAGCAGTTTCCTAGTTGGTCTGAACAATGAGCAGTTCTTC.

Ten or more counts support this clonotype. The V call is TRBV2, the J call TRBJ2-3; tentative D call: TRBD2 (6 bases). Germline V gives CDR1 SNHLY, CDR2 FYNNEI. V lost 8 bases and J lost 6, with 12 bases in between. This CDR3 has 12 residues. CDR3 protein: CASERAGDTQYF. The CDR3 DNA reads TGTGCCAGCGAAAGGGCGGGGGATACGCAGTATTTT.

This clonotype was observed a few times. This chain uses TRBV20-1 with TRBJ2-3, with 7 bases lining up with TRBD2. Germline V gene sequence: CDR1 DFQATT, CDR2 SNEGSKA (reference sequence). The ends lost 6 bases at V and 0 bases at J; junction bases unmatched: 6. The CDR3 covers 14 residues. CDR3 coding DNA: TGCAGTGCCGCAAGCGGGGTCAGCACAGATACGCAGTATTTT. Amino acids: CSAASGVSTDTQYF.

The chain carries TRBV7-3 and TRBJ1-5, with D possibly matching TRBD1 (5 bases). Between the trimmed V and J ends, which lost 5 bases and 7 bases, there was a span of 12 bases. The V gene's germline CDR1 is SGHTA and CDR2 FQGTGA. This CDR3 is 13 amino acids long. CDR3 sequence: CASSQLEGQPQHF. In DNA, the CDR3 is TGTGCCAGCAGCCAACTGGAGGGGCAGCCCCAGCATTTT.

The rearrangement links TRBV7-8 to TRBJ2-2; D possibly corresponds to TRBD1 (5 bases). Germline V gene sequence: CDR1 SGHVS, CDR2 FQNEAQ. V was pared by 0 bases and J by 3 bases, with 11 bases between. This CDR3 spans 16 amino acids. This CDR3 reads CASSLAPRGYTGELFF. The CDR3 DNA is TGTGCCAGCAGCTTAGCGCCAAGGGGTTACACCGGGGAGCTGTTTTTT.

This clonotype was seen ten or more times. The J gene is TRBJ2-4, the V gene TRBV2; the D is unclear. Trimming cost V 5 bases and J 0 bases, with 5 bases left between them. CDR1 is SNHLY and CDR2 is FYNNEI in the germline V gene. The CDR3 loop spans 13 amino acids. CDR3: CASSRLAKNIQYF. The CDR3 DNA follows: TGTGCCAGCAGTCGGCTAGCCAAAAACATTCAGTACTTC.

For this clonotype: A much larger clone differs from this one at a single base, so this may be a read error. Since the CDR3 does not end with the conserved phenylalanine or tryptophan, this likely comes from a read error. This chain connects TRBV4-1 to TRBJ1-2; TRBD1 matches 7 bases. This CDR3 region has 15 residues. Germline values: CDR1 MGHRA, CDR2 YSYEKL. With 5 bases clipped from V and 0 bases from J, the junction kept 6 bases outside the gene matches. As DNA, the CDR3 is TGCGCCAGCAGCTCGGGACAGCCGACTAACTATGGCTACACCTCC. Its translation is CASSSGQPTNYGYTS.

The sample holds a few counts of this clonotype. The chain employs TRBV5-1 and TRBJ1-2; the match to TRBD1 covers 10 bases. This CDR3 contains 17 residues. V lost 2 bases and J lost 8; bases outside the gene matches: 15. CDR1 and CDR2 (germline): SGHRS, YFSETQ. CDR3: CASSFIPSGTGVAGYTF. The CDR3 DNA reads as TGCGCCAGCAGCTTCATTCCGTCCGGGACAGGGGTGGCCGGCTACACCTTC.

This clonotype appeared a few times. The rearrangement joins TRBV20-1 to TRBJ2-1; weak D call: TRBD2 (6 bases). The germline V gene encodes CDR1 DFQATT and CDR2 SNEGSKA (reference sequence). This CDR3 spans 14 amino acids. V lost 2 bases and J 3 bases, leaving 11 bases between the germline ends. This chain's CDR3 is CSARRRGNYNEQFF. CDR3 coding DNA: TGCAGTGCTAGAAGGCGCGGGAACTACAATGAGCAGTTCTTC.

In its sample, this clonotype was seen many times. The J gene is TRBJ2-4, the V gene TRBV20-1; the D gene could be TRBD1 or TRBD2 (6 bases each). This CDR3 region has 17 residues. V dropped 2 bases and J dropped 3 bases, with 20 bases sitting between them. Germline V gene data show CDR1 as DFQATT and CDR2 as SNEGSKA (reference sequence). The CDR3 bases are TGCAGTGCTAGAAGTTGGGGGGCAGGGCCAAACAAAAACATTCAGTACTTC. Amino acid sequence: CSARSWGAGPNKNIQYF.

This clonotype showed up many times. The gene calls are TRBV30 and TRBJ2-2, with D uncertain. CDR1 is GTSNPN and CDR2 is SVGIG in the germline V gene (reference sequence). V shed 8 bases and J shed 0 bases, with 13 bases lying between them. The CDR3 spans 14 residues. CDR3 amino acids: CAGRFGTNTGELFF. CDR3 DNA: TGTGCCGGCCGCTTTGGGACGAACACCGGGGAGCTGTTTTTT. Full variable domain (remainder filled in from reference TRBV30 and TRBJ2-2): SQTIHQWPATLVQPVGSPLSLECTVEGTSNPNLYWYRQAAGRGLQLLFYSVGIGQISSEVPQNLSASRPQDRQFILSSKKLLLSDSGFYLCAGRFGTNTGELFFGEGSRLTVL.

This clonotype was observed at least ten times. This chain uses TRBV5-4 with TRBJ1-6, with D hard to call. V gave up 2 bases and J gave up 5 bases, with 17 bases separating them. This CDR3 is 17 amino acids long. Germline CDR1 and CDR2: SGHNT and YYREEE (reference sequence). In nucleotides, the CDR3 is TGTGCCAGCAGCTTTGAAACGCAGCGAAGGAATAATTCACCCCTCCACTTT. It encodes CASSFETQRRNNSPLHF. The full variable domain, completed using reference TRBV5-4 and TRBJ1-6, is ETGVTQSPTHLIKTRGQQVTLRCSSQSGHNTVSWYQQALGQGPQFIFQYYREEENGRGNFPPRFSGLQFPNYSSELNVNALELDDSALYLCASSFETQRRNNSPLHFGNGTRLTVT.